This paragraph covers one TCR beta chain sequence. Its target antigen remains unknown. The record has no base qualities; no much larger clone is one base away. The immunoSEQ Assay, a bias-controlled multiplex PCR, was used to amplify TCRbeta CDR3 regions from genomic DNA. The paper's data handling went like this. The number of nucleated cells in each sample was estimated by amplification of reference gene primers within the assay. To quantify the absolute abundance of each unique TCRbeta CDR3 rearrangement, sequence reads were collapsed and filtered. For each sample, productive Simpson clonality was calculated by taking the square root of Simpson's diversity index across productive rearrangements. Drawn from immuneACCESS, this table holds only the in-frame rearrangements with V and J called that TCRdb kept. Clones are partly lost; checked studies trace under half to an unresolved V gene and leave the rest unexplained. V and J calls and clone size follow that table, whereas D and trimming were derived from the DNA. This sample comprises some 330,000 clones, about nine tenths of them detected only once. The ten largest clones represent about 4.2% of the sample.

These data are taken from a study of blood T cell repertoires in COVID-19 (dated by TCRdb to 2018 to 2020). With respect to the entire study: Collaborator samples came from the United States, Italy and Spain and covered acute and convalescent phases of COVID-19. The material from the prospective study consisted of cDNA or gDNA derived from T cells, B-cell-depleted T cells, or PBMCs. The dataset comprised deeply sampled blood TCRbeta repertoires from subjects exposed to, actively infected with, or recovered from COVID-19. The repertoires were released in a freely available public database intended as a resource for research on the immune response to SARS-CoV-2. Samples were obtained from the ongoing ImmuneRACE study (first 160 participants) and from 1,254 subjects provided by 6 global collaborators. Sample metadata almost always included a de-identified subject ID, COVID-19 status, age in years and sex. Where available, HLA class I and class II types were taken from metadata supplied by the sample provider and were not determined by assay-based typing. Beyond this particular receptor, the publication reports: The amount of clinical and demographic metadata varied by source and participant and was provided uncurated.

CDR1 MNHEY and CDR2 SVGAGI were looked up in the germline V gene. Germline trimming: 6 bases from V, 1 base from J; junction bases outside gene matches: 4. From its cysteine to its phenylalanine, the CDR3 spans 14 amino acids. Just the 42-base CDR3 DNA is kept, in frame starting at base 1. Enrolling through a virtual design, the prospective study's participants ranged in age from roughly 18 to 89 years and lived across 20 to 25 United States geographic areas. In the prospective study, participants were assigned to cohorts based on the clinical history participants reported in a screening survey and a study questionnaire. Recovered participants in ImmuneRACE Cohort 3 were defined as having two consecutive negative NP/OP PCR tests, clearance from a healthcare professional, or resolution of symptoms. In the prospective study, mobile phlebotomists collected whole blood, serum and a nasopharyngeal or oropharyngeal swab from each participant. Participants in the prospective study had the option to provide additional blood draws and questionnaires over a roughly 2-month period. Before DNA extraction, blood samples from the prospective study were shipped at room temperature or frozen.

This clonotype was sampled from a man aged 25-45 years who had recovered from COVID-19. Sequencing was done on a sample of PBMCs or T cells enriched from blood (not recorded which). This chain is built from TRBV6-5 and TRBJ2-7; 9 bases in between match TRBD1. The DNA reads TGTGCCAGCAGAAAACAGGGGGCATCCTACGAGCAGTACTTC. This encodes CASRKQGASYEQYF.